This TCR beta chain came from a study of blood T cell repertoires in COVID-19. The CDR3 has 14 residues. CDR1 and CDR2 from the germline V gene are SEHNR and FQNEAQ (reference sequence). The junction had 5 bases not matched to a gene; V was cut back by 6 bases and J by 2 bases. Libraries were prepared by immunoSEQ multiplex PCR; TCRdb keeps only in-frame clonotypes and omits some of them. The sample shows about 310,000 clones, 87% of them seen only once. The TCR originated in a young man with active or convalescent COVID-19. Material for sequencing was peripheral blood. The rearrangement links TRBV7-9 to TRBJ2-3, with 7 nucleotides matching TRBD1. The CDR3 nucleotides are TGTGCCAGCAGACGACAGGGCTCCACAGATACGCAGTATTTT. This translates into CASRRQGSTDTQYF.